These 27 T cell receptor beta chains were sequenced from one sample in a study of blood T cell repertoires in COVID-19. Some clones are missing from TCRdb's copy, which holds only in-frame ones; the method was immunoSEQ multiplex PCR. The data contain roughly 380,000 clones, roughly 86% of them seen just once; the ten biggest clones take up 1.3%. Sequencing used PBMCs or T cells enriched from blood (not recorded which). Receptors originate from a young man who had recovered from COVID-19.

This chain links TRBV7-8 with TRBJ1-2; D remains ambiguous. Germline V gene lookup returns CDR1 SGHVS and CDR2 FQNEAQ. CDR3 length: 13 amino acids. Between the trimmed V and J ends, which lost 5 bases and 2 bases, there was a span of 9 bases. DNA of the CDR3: TGTGCCAGCAGCCCCGACGGGAACTATGGCTACACCTTC. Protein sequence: CASSPDGNYGYTF.

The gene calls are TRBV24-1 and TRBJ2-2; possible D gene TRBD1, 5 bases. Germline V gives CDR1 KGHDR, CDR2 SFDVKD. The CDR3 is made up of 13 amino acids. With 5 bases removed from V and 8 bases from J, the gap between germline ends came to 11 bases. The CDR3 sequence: CATSARALGELFF. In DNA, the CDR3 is TGTGCCACCAGTGCCAGGGCTCTTGGGGAGCTGTTTTTT.

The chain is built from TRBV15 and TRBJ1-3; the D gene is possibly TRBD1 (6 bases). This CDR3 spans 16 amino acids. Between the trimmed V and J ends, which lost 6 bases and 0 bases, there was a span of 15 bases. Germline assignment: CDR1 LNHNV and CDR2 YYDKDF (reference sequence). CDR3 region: CATSIGQSNSGNTIYF. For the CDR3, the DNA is TGTGCCACCAGTATCGGACAGTCTAACTCTGGAAACACCATATATTTT.

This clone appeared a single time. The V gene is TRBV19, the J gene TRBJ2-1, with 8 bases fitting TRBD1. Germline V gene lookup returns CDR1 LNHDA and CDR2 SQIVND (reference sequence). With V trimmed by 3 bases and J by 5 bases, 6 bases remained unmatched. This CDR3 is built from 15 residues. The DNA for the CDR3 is TGTGCCAGTAGTATTCAGGGGGCCATCCACAATGAGCAGTTCTTC. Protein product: CASSIQGAIHNEQFF.

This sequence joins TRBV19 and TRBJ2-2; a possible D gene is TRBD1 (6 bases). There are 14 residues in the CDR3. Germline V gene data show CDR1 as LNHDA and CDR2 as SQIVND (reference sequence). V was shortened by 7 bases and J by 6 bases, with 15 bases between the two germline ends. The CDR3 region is CASMGAGLPGELFF. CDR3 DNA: TGTGCCAGTATGGGGGCAGGGTTACCCGGGGAGCTGTTTTTT.

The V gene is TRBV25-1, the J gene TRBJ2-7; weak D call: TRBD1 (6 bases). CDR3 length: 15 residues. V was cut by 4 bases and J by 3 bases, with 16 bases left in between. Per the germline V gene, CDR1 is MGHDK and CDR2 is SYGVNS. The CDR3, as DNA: TGTGCCAGCAGTGTCAGGGGTCTCCAATTCTACGAGCAGTACTTC. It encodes CASSVRGLQFYEQYF.

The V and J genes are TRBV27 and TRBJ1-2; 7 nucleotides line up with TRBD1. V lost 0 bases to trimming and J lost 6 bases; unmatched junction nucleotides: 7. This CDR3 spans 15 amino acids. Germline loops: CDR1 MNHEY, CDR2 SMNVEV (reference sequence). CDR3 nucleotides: TGTGCCAGCAGTTTATCCTCCCTGACAGGGAATGGCTACACCTTC. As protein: CASSLSSLTGNGYTF.

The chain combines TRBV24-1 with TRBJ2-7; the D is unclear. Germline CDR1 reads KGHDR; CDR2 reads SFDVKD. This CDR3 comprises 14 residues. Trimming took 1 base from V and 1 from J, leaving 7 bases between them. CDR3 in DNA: TGTGCCACCAGTGATTTTGAGGATTCCTACGAGCAGTACTTC. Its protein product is CATSDFEDSYEQYF.

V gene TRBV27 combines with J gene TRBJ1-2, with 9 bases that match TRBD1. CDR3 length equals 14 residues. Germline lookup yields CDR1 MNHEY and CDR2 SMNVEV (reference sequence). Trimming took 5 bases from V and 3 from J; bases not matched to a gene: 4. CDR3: CASSQGQGHYGYTF. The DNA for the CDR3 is TGTGCCAGCAGTCAGGGACAGGGCCACTATGGCTACACCTTC.

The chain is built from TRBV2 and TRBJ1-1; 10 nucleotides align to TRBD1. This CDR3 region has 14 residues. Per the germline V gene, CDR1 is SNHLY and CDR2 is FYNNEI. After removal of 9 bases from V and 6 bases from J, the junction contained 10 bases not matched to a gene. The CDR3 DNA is TGTGCCAGGCTGGCCGGACAGGGGGTTTCTGAAGCTTTCTTT. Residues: CARLAGQGVSEAFF. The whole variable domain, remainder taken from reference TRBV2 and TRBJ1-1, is EPEVTQTPSHQVTQMGQEVILRCVPISNHLYFYWYRQILGQKVEFLVSFYNNEISEKSEIFDDQFSVERPDGSNFTLKIRSTKLEDSAMYFCARLAGQGVSEAFFGQGTRLTVV.

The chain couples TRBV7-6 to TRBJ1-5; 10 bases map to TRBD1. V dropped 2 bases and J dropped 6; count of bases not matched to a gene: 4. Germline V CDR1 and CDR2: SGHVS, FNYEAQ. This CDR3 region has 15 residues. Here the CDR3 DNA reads TGTGCCAGCAGCTTATCCGGGACAGGGGTTCAGCCCCAGCATTTT. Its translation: CASSLSGTGVQPQHF.

CDR3 sequence: CASSRGHTGVGQPQHF. In DNA form, the CDR3 reads TGTGCCAGCAGCCGTGGACACACAGGGGTTGGCCAGCCCCAGCATTTT. J is TRBJ1-5 and V is TRBV5-6, with 7 nucleotides matching TRBD1. Trimming cost V 4 bases and J 7 bases; bases outside gene matches: 14. There are 16 residues in the CDR3. Germline V gene lookup returns CDR1 SGHDT and CDR2 YYEEEE.

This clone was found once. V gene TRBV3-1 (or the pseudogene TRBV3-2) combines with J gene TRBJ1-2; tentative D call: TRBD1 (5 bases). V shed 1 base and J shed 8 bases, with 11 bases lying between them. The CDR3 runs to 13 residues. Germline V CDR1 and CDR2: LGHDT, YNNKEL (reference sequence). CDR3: CASSQGQLYGYTF. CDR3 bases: TGTGCCAGCAGCCAAGGACAGCTTTACGGCTACACCTTC.

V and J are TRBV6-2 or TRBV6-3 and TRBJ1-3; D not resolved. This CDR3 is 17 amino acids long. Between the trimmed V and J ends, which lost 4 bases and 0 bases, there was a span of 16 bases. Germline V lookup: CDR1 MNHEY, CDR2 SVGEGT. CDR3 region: CASSSIRNPSSGNTIYF. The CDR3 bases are TGTGCCAGCAGTTCAATCCGAAATCCGAGCTCTGGAAACACCATATATTTT.

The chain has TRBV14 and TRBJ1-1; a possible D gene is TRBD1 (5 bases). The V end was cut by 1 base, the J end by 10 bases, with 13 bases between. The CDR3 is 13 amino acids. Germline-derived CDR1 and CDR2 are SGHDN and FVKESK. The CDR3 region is CASSQVQGFGAFF. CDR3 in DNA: TGTGCCAGCAGCCAAGTGCAGGGTTTTGGAGCTTTCTTT.

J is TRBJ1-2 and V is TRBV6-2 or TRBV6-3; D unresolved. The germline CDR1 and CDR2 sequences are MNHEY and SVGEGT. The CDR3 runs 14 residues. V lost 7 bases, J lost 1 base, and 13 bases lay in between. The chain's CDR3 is CASTPGEYNYGYTF. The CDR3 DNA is TGTGCCAGCACCCCGGGAGAATATAACTATGGCTACACCTTC.

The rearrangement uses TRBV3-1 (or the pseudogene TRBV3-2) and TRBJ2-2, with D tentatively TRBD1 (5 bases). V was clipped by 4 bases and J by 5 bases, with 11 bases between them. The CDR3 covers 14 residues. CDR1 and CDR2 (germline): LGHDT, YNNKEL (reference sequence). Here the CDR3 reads CASSPFQGTGELFF. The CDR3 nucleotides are TGTGCCAGCAGCCCTTTCCAGGGAACCGGGGAGCTGTTTTTT.

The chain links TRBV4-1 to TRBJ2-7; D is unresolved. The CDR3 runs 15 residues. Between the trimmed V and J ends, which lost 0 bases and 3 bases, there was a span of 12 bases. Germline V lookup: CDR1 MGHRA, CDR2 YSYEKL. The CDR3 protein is CASSQDLTGGYEQYF. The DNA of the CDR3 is TGCGCCAGCAGCCAAGATTTAACCGGCGGCTACGAGCAGTACTTC.

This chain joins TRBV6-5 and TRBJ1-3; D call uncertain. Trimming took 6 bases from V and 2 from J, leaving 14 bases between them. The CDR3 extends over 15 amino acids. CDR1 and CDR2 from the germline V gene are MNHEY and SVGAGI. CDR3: CASRLAGGTGNTIYF. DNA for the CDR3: TGTGCCAGCAGACTTGCGGGAGGGACTGGAAACACCATATATTTT.

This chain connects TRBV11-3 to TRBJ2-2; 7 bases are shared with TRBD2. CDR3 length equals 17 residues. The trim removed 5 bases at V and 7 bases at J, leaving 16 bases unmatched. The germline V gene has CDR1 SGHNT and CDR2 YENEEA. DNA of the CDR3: TGTGCCAGCAGCGCAACTTCGGGACTACTTATCGGCGGGGAGCTGTTTTTT. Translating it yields CASSATSGLLIGGELFF. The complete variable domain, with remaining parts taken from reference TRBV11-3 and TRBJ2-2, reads EAGVVQSPRYKIIEKKQPVAFWCNPISGHNTLYWYLQNLGQGPELLIRYENEEAVDDSQLPKDRFSAERLKGVDSTLKIQPAELGDSAVYLCASSATSGLLIGGELFFGEGSRLTVL.

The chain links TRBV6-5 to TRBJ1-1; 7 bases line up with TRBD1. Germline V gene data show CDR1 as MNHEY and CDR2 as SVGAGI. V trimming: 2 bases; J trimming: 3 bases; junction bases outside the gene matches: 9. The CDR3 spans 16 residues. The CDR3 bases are TGTGCCAGCAGTTACCTCACAGGGGCGAGGGACACTGAAGCTTTCTTT. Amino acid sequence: CASSYLTGARDTEAFF.

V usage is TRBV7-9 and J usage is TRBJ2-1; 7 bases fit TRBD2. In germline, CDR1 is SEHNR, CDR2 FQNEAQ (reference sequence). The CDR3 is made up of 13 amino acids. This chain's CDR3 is CAETGGTYNEQFF. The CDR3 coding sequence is TGTGCAGAAACGGGGGGAACTTACAATGAGCAGTTCTTC.

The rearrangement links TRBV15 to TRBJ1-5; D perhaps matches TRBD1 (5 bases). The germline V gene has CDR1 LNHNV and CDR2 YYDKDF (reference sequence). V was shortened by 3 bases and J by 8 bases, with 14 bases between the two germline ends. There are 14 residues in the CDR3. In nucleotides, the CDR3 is TGTGCCACCAGCAGGGTGCGGGGCTGGGAGCCCCAGCATTTT. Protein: CATSRVRGWEPQHF.

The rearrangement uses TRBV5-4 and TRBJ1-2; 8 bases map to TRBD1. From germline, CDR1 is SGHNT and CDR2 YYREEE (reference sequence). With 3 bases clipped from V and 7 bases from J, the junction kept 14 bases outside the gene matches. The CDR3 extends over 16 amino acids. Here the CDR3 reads CASSSGLTGGYRGYTF. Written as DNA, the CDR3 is TGTGCCAGCAGCTCCGGACTTACAGGGGGATACCGTGGCTACACCTTC.

CDR3 loop: CASSSTSGGGTQYF. In DNA form, the CDR3 reads TGTGCCAGCAGCTCGACTAGCGGGGGGGGGACCCAGTACTTC. The rearrangement uses TRBV7-2 and TRBJ2-5; TRBD2 matches 14 bases. CDR3 length: 14 amino acids. Trimming removed 4 bases from V and 7 bases from J; junction bases left unmatched: 2. Germline CDR1 and CDR2: SGHTA and FQGNSA.

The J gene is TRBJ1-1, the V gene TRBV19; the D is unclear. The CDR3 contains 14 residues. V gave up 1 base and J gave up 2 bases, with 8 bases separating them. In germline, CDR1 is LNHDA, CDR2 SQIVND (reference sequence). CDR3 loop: CASSIAGTNTEAFF. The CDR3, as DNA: TGTGCCAGTAGTATAGCAGGCACCAACACTGAAGCTTTCTTT.

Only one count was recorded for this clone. CDR3 protein: CASRQVREKLFF. DNA of the CDR3: TGTGCCAGCAGACAGGTGCGGGAAAAACTGTTTTTT. The chain employs TRBV2 and TRBJ1-4; a possible D gene is TRBD1 (5 bases). The V end was cut by 6 bases, the J end by 8 bases, with 10 bases between. The CDR3 has 12 residues. The germline V gene has CDR1 SNHLY and CDR2 FYNNEI.